Given below is one T cell receptor (beta chain) in context. These data come from a study of blood T cell repertoires in COVID-19. The participants were between roughly 18 and 100 years old and came from under 25 US areas. The study counted Cohort 3 donors as recovered given two negative PCRs, clearance, or symptom resolution. The CDR3 spans 14 residues. The germline V gene encodes CDR1 SGHRS and CDR2 YFSETQ. The V and J ends lost 0 bases and 1 base respectively, with 8 bases between them. Under the authors' procedure: Scientists estimated how many nucleated cells there were by amplifying reference gene primers. Sequencing was performed with immunoSEQ multiplex PCR; in TCRdb, only in-frame clones are kept and a portion is missing. The DNA was the basis for D and trimming; V, J and clone size are from that table. The profile shows some 490,000 clones, approximately 86% of them singletons.

The sequencing sample was made of PBMCs or T cells enriched from blood (not recorded which). The chain carries TRBV5-1 and TRBJ2-7; possible D gene TRBD2, 5 bases. The sequence derives from a woman in her fifties or sixties who had recovered from COVID-19. CDR3 amino acids: CASSLAGKSYEQYF. Written as DNA, the CDR3 is TGCGCCAGCAGCTTGGCCGGGAAGTCCTACGAGCAGTACTTC.